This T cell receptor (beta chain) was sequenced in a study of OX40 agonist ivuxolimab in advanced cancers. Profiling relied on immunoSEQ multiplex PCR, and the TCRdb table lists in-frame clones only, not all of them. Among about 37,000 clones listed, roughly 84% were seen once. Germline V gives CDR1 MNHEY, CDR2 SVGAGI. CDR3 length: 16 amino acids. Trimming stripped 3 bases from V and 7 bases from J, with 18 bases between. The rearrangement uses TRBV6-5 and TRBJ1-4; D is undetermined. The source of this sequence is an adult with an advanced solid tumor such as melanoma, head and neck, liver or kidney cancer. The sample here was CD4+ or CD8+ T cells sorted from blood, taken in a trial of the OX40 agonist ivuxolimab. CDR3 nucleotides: TGTGCCAGCAGTTATCGCCCCCTCTCGGTAGCTGAAAAACTGTTTTTT. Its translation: CASSYRPLSVAEKLFF.